This TCR beta chain appears in the sequencing data of a study of shared clonotypes between healthy human individuals. Whole-study results and caveats: With a few donors compared, about 5.2% of naive CD4 clonotypes were shared.

Per the authors' pipeline: As immunoSEQ supplied junction-only sequences (without quality scores), filtering differed. Method: immunoSEQ multiplex PCR; TCRdb's copy keeps in-frame clones and lacks some. D and trimming were read from the DNA, whereas the V and J calls and clone size are those reported in that table. Of about 2 million clones detected, 90% to 95% appear once; the ten largest clones hold roughly 0.13%. Note on this clone: Its antigen is not known.

The CDR3 sequence is 15 residues long. V shed 6 bases, J shed 6 bases, and the junction held 12 bases outside the gene matches. CDR1 is SNHLY, CDR2 FYNNEI, per germline. This receptor was identified in a man between 18 and 29 years old in good health. This chain links TRBV2 with TRBJ1-2, with 8 bases lining up with TRBD1. Sequenced material: naive CD4+ T cells sorted from blood. Subset indicated: CD45RA+ positively selected. CDR3 protein: CASSEHGTGPHGYTF. The CDR3 nucleotides read TGTGCCAGCAGCGAGCATGGGACAGGCCCCCATGGCTACACCTTC.